The 27 T cell receptor beta chains listed next were all sequenced from one sample in a study of T cells in Graves' hyperthyroidism and ophthalmopathy. TCR beta CDR3 regions were amplified from RNA transcripts. First-round RT-PCR targeting the TCR CDR3 was performed with the HTBI primer set. TCRdb re-called the multiplex PCR reads through MiXCR, storing one row per CDR3 protein. Among 300,000 to 450,000 distinct CDR3 sequences listed, 15% to 17% were seen once. The sequenced sample consisted of blood. The origin of the receptors is a young woman with Graves' hyperthyroidism that later progressed to Graves' ophthalmopathy.

The chain recombines TRBV5-1 with TRBJ2-7, with D hard to call. Trimming stripped 6 bases from V and 1 base from J, with 11 bases between. The germline V gene has CDR1 SGHRS and CDR2 YFSETQ. The CDR3 totals 13 residues. The CDR3 region has the DNA TGCGCCAGCAAAACTGAAAGTTCCTACGAGCAGTACTTC. Protein product: CASKTESSYEQYF.

This clonotype has ten or more counts. V gene TRBV7-2 combines with J gene TRBJ2-3, with D uncertain. CDR1 SGHTA and CDR2 FQGNSA come from the germline V gene. V lost 1 base, J lost 3 bases, and 8 bases lay in between. The CDR3 consists of 14 residues. The CDR3 coding sequence is TGTGCCAGCAGCTTAGTATTTTCGACAGATACGCAGTATTTT. This codes for CASSLVFSTDTQYF. Full variable domain (outside the CDR3, taken from reference TRBV7-2 and TRBJ2-3): GAGVSQSPSNKVTEKGKDVELRCDPISGHTALYWYRQSLGQGLEFLIYFQGNSAPDKSGLPSDRFSAERTGGSVSTLTIQRTQQEDSAVYLCASSLVFSTDTQYFGPGTRLTVL.

CDR3 bases: TGTGCCAGCAGCCAAGGAGAGGAGGGCTCCTACGAGCAGTACTTC. As protein: CASSQGEEGSYEQYF. The chain uses TRBV7-9 and TRBJ2-7; the D gene is possibly TRBD2 (6 bases). Germline-derived CDR1 and CDR2 are SEHNR and FQNEAQ (reference sequence). The ends were cut back, 5 bases at V and 0 bases at J, with 14 bases in the middle. The length of the CDR3 is 15 residues.

This clonotype was picked up many times. The gene calls are TRBV9 and TRBJ2-1, with TRBD2 identical over 7 bases. The trim removed 4 bases at V and 8 bases at J, leaving 12 bases unmatched. This CDR3 contains 15 residues. The germline CDR1 and CDR2 sequences are SGDLS and YYNGEE. The CDR3 spells CASSSRGSQPHEQFF. The CDR3 region has the DNA TGTGCCAGCAGCAGTCGCGGGAGCCAGCCCCATGAGCAGTTCTTC.

The chain employs TRBV28 and TRBJ2-7, with 8 nucleotides matching TRBD2. V lost 1 base, J lost 3 bases, and 5 bases stayed unmatched. The V gene's germline CDR1 is MDHEN and CDR2 SYDVKM. The CDR3 covers 15 residues. The CDR3 sequence is CASSLLTSVFYEQYF. The CDR3, as DNA: TGTGCCAGCAGTTTATTGACTAGCGTATTCTACGAGCAGTACTTC.

The chain carries TRBV20-1 and TRBJ2-7; D is ambiguous. Germline-derived CDR1 and CDR2 are DFQATT and SNEGSKA (reference sequence). V was clipped by 0 bases and J by 7 bases, with 13 bases between them. The length of the CDR3 is 13 residues. The CDR3 region is CSARDTAPGEQYF. The DNA of the CDR3 is TGCAGTGCTAGAGATACAGCCCCCGGGGAGCAGTACTTC.

This clonotype was counted between two and nine times. The J gene is TRBJ2-7, the V gene TRBV28; 10 bases match TRBD2. V gave up 4 bases and J gave up 4 bases; unmatched junction bases: 10. The CDR3 totals 16 residues. Germline CDR1 reads MDHEN; CDR2 reads SYDVKM. This CDR3 reads CASSWGGGLANYEQYF. The CDR3 coding sequence is TGTGCCAGCAGTTGGGGGGGGGGACTAGCGAATTACGAGCAGTACTTC.

This clonotype was observed a few times. The CDR3 region has the DNA TGTGCCAGCAGCCCCGTGGAAAGCGGCAATGAGCAGTTCTTC. This encodes CASSPVESGNEQFF. The V and J genes are TRBV7-8 and TRBJ2-1; weak D call: TRBD2 (5 bases). The CDR3 has 14 amino acids. The ends were cut back, 5 bases at V and 6 bases at J, with 14 bases in the middle. CDR1 and CDR2 from the germline V gene are SGHVS and FQNEAQ. Using reference TRBV7-8 and TRBJ2-1 for the parts outside the CDR3, the full variable domain is GAGVSQSPRYKVAKRGQDVALRCDPISGHVSLFWYQQALGQGPEFLTYFQNEAQLDKSGLPSDRFFAERPEGSVSTLKIQRTQQEDSAVYLCASSPVESGNEQFFGPGTRLTVL.

This clonotype has at least ten counts. The chain is built from TRBV7-2 and TRBJ1-1; tentative D call: TRBD1 (5 bases). Per germline, CDR1 SGHTA and CDR2 FQGNSA. The CDR3 runs 14 residues. The V and J ends lost 5 bases and 6 bases respectively, with 16 bases between them. The CDR3 spells CASSLSARGPEAFF. In DNA form, the CDR3 reads TGTGCCAGCAGCCTCTCCGCCCGGGGCCCTGAAGCTTTCTTT. The entire variable domain, with the rest obtained from reference TRBV7-2 and TRBJ1-1, is as follows: GAGVSQSPSNKVTEKGKDVELRCDPISGHTALYWYRQSLGQGLEFLIYFQGNSAPDKSGLPSDRFSAERTGGSVSTLTIQRTQQEDSAVYLCASSLSARGPEAFFGQGTRLTVV.

This clonotype was recorded at least ten times. V usage is TRBV2 and J usage is TRBJ1-2; D is unclear. Germline assignment: CDR1 SNHLY and CDR2 FYNNEI. The ends were cut back, 6 bases at V and 7 bases at J, with 12 bases in the middle. This CDR3 comprises 12 residues. CDR3 in DNA: TGTGCCAGCAGATACACGGAGGGTGGCTACACCTTC. As protein: CASRYTEGGYTF.

This clonotype was detected only a few times. V gene TRBV7-9 combines with J gene TRBJ2-5, with 9 bases identical to TRBD2. Germline CDR1 is SEHNR and CDR2 is FQNEAQ (reference sequence). The ends lost 5 bases at V and 13 bases at J; junction bases unmatched: 17. The CDR3 contains 15 residues. CDR3: CASSNLGTSFPSRYF. CDR3 DNA: TGTGCCAGCAGCAACCTGGGGACTAGCTTCCCGTCTAGGTACTTC. Full variable domain (outside the CDR3, taken from reference TRBV7-9 and TRBJ2-5): DTGVSQNPRHKITKRGQNVTFRCDPISEHNRLYWYRQTLGQGPEFLTYFQNEAQLEKSRLLSDRFSAERPKGSFSTLEIQRTEQGDSAMYLCASSNLGTSFPSRYFGPGTRLLVL.

Ten or more counts support this clonotype. The V gene is TRBV7-3, the J gene TRBJ2-3; no reliable D call. Trimming took 0 bases from V and 0 from J, leaving 4 bases between them. Germline assignment: CDR1 SGHTA and CDR2 FQGTGA. This CDR3 region has 14 residues. The CDR3 loop is CASSLTPSTDTQYF. CDR3 bases: TGTGCCAGCAGCTTAACACCTAGCACAGATACGCAGTATTTT.

Many counts were recorded for this clonotype. The V and J genes are TRBV6-6 and TRBJ2-3; a weak D match, TRBD2 (11 bases). The CDR3 has 16 amino acids. Trimming removed 0 bases at V and 8 bases at J, with 18 bases between. Germline values: CDR1 MNHNY, CDR2 SVGAGI (reference sequence). CDR3 nucleotide sequence: TGTGCCAGCAGTTACTCACTAGCGGGGGACAGGGGTACGCAGTATTTT. Its translation: CASSYSLAGDRGTQYF.

V usage is TRBV20-1 and J usage is TRBJ2-3; unclear D gene. The CDR3 is 10 residues long. Germline CDR1 and CDR2: DFQATT and SNEGSKA (reference sequence). The DNA for the CDR3 is TGCAGCTGGGGCACAGATACGCAGTATTTT. This gives the protein CSWGTDTQYF.

About this clonotype itself: Possible read error: a much larger clone is one base away. The chain recombines TRBV9 with TRBJ1-1; D is perhaps TRBD1 (6 bases). The CDR3 consists of 13 residues. Germline V gives CDR1 SGDLS, CDR2 YYNGEE. Trimming removed 5 bases from V and 6 bases from J, with 14 bases in between. Here the CDR3 DNA reads TGTGCCAGCAGTCCCTCAGGGGACGCTGAAGCTTTCTTT. This codes for CASSPSGDAEAFF. Using reference TRBV9 and TRBJ1-1 for the parts outside the CDR3, the full variable domain is DSGVTQTPKHLITATGQRVTLRCSPRSGDLSVYWYQQSLDQGLQFLIQYYNGEERAKGNILERFSAQQFPDLHSELNLSSLELGDSALYFCASSPSGDAEAFFGQGTRLTVV.

This sequence joins TRBV3-1 and TRBJ1-1; no clear D gene. Trimming stripped 8 bases from V and 3 bases from J, with 13 bases between. Germline V gene sequence: CDR1 LGHDT, CDR2 YNNKEL (reference sequence). CDR3 length equals 13 residues. The CDR3 loop reads CASSRVRDTEAFF. CDR3 in DNA: TGTGCCAGCTCCCGTGTGAGGGACACTGAAGCTTTCTTT.

This clonotype showed up many times. The chain employs TRBV7-2 and TRBJ2-5; a possible D gene is TRBD2 (6 bases). Germline CDR1 and CDR2: SGHTA and FQGNSA. The CDR3 spans 15 residues. V was trimmed by 3 bases and J by 5 bases, leaving 16 bases between them. As DNA, the CDR3 is TGTGCCAGCAGCTTGAGCTCGGGGGTGGGGGAGACCCAGTACTTC. It translates to CASSLSSGVGETQYF.

This clonotype came up many times. The J gene is TRBJ2-5, the V gene TRBV6-5; maybe TRBD2 (5 bases). The CDR3 length is 15 residues. Germline V gene data show CDR1 as MNHEY and CDR2 as SVGAGI. The ends were cut back, 0 bases at V and 4 bases at J, with 12 bases in the middle. As DNA, the CDR3 is TGTGCCAGCAGTTACTCCCCGACGGGGAGAGAGACCCAGTACTTC. Residues: CASSYSPTGRETQYF.

This clonotype was counted between two and nine times. The rearrangement uses TRBV6-2 or TRBV6-3 and TRBJ2-1, with TRBD2 matching 10 bases. V was pared by 0 bases and J by 11 bases, with 1 base of the junction left unmatched. Germline CDR1 reads MNHEY; CDR2 reads SVGEGT. The CDR3 is made up of 13 amino acids. DNA for the CDR3: TGTGCCAGCAGTTACTCCACTAGCGGGAAGCAGTTCTTC. This gives the protein CASSYSTSGKQFF.

In regard to this clonotype: A much larger clone differs from this one at a single base, so this may be a read error. The chain combines TRBV30 with TRBJ2-1; D unclear. The CDR3 is 17 residues long. Germline assignment: CDR1 GTSNPN and CDR2 SVGIG (reference sequence). The CDR3 spells CAWRPLLVFRSYNERFF. In nucleotides, the CDR3 is TGTGCCTGGAGACCACTTCTAGTCTTTCGGTCCTACAATGAGCGGTTCTTC.

This clonotype was found many times. The rearrangement joins TRBV10-3 to TRBJ2-6; D not resolved. This CDR3 spans 17 amino acids. The germline V gene encodes CDR1 ENHRY and CDR2 SYGVKD. V was clipped by 0 bases and J by 0 bases, with 9 bases between them. Here the CDR3 DNA reads TGTGCCATCAGTGAGTCCACGGTTAGCTCTGGGGCCAACGTCCTGACTTTC. Residues: CAISESTVSSGANVLTF.

There are many counts of this clonotype. The rearrangement joins TRBV11-2 to TRBJ2-5, with 7 bases identical to TRBD2. Per the germline V gene, CDR1 is SGHAT and CDR2 is FQNNGV. The CDR3 spans 17 residues. The V segment lost 1 base and the J segment 4 bases; nucleotides outside the gene matches: 12. The DNA for the CDR3 is TGTGCCAGCAGCTTAGGGGCAACGGGAGGAGGAGGAGAGACCCAGTACTTC. Its translation is CASSLGATGGGGETQYF.

This clonotype occurred a few times. The V gene is TRBV13, the J gene TRBJ2-6; D gene ambiguous. The ends were cut back, 2 bases at V and 0 bases at J, with 5 bases in the middle. CDR1 and CDR2 (germline): PRHDT, FYEKMQ (reference sequence). This CDR3 has 15 residues. DNA of the CDR3: TGTGCCAGCAGCTTATGGTCCTCTGGGGCCAACGTCCTGACTTTC. Amino acids: CASSLWSSGANVLTF.

This clonotype appeared a few times. This sequence joins TRBV12-3 or TRBV12-4 and TRBJ2-3, with TRBD2 matching over 11 bases. The CDR3 length is 22 residues. With V trimmed by 3 bases and J by 6 bases, 26 bases remained unmatched. CDR3 sequence: CASSFSGQRRGVLAGGPDTQYF. CDR3 in DNA: TGTGCCAGCAGTTTTAGTGGCCAACGAAGGGGGGTATTAGCGGGAGGGCCTGATACGCAGTATTTT.

DNA of the CDR3: TGTGCCAGTAGTCCTGAATTGCAAGAGACCCAGTACTTC. This codes for CASSPELQETQYF. V and J are TRBV19 and TRBJ2-5; D unclear. The germline V gene has CDR1 LNHDA and CDR2 SQIVND (reference sequence). The CDR3 contains 13 residues. V dropped 5 bases and J dropped 2 bases, with 9 bases sitting between them.

The chain employs TRBV7-9 and TRBJ1-6; D is unresolved. CDR3 length: 14 residues. Trimming left V 1 base short and J 7 bases short, with 8 bases between. Germline-derived CDR1 and CDR2 are SEHNR and FQNEAQ (reference sequence). CDR3: CASSLVGGNSPLHF. CDR3 bases: TGTGCCAGCAGCTTAGTCGGAGGGAATTCACCCCTCCACTTT.

This clonotype was seen a few times. This rearrangement joins TRBV19 to TRBJ1-5, with TRBD1 identical over 9 bases. Germline CDR1 LNHDA, CDR2 SQIVND (reference sequence). V shed 4 bases, J shed 8 bases, and the junction held 6 bases outside the gene matches. The CDR3 loop spans 14 amino acids. CDR3 sequence reads: CASSKDRGHKPQHF. The CDR3 DNA reads as TGTGCCAGTAGTAAGGACAGGGGTCATAAGCCCCAGCATTTT.